This passage covers 19 T cell receptor beta chains from one sample sequenced in a study of OX40 agonist ivuxolimab in advanced cancers. Profiling relied on immunoSEQ multiplex PCR, and the TCRdb table lists in-frame clones only, not all of them. The data contain 50,000 to 75,000 clones, approximately 90% of them singletons. The starting material was CD4+ or CD8+ T cells sorted from blood, obtained in a trial of the OX40 agonist ivuxolimab. These receptors originate from an adult with an advanced solid tumor such as melanoma, head and neck, liver or kidney cancer.

This chain connects TRBV9 to TRBJ1-1; D remains ambiguous. Germline loops: CDR1 SGDLS, CDR2 YYNGEE. Trimming took 5 bases from V and 6 from J, leaving 14 bases between them. This CDR3 contains 13 residues. CDR3 in amino acids: CASSLDGIAEAFF. As DNA, the CDR3 is TGTGCCAGCAGTTTAGACGGGATCGCTGAAGCTTTCTTT.

V usage is TRBV7-2 and J usage is TRBJ1-2; TRBD1 might be the D (5 bases). Germline V lookup: CDR1 SGHTA, CDR2 FQGNSA. V lost 5 bases and J lost 8, with 21 bases in between. CDR3 size: 15 residues. The CDR3 bases are TGTGCCAGCAGCCTCCTGGGGACTTTTCAGGACGGCTACACCTTC. It yields the protein CASSLLGTFQDGYTF.

The chain combines TRBV7-3 with TRBJ2-2, with 10 bases that match TRBD1. The V gene's germline CDR1 is SGHTA and CDR2 FQGTGA. The CDR3 sequence is 16 residues long. The V gene end was trimmed by 2 bases and the J gene end by 6 bases; junction bases not matched to a gene: 6. CDR3 sequence (DNA): TGTGCCAGCAGCTTACGACAGGGGGCGGTACCCGGGGAGCTGTTTTTT. This encodes CASSLRQGAVPGELFF.

V and J are TRBV6-1 and TRBJ1-5; 8 nucleotides match TRBD1. This CDR3 is built from 16 residues. Trimming cost V 4 bases and J 0 bases; bases outside gene matches: 5. Germline lookup yields CDR1 MNHNS and CDR2 SASEGT. The CDR3 DNA sequence: TGTGCCAGCAGTGGTACAGGGGGACATAGCAATCAGCCCCAGCATTTT. Its translation is CASSGTGGHSNQPQHF.

J is TRBJ1-4 and V is TRBV7-2; 7 nucleotides match TRBD1. Germline lookup yields CDR1 SGHTA and CDR2 FQGNSA. Unmatched junction bases numbered 5, after V lost 6 bases and J lost 4 bases. This CDR3 spans 14 amino acids. DNA for the CDR3: TGTGCCAGCAGTACCGGGACAGTTAATGAAAAACTGTTTTTT. Translating it yields CASSTGTVNEKLFF.

This clone was found a few times. The gene calls are TRBV7-6 and TRBJ1-5, with D perhaps matching TRBD1 (5 bases). The CDR3 has 14 residues. Trimming shortened V by 1 base and J by 4 bases, and 8 bases separated the two germline ends. Per germline, CDR1 SGHVS and CDR2 FNYEAQ. The CDR3 region has the DNA TGTGCCAGCAGCTTAGGGGCAGGGAATCAGCCCCAGCATTTT. It yields the protein CASSLGAGNQPQHF.

This sequence joins TRBV6-1 and TRBJ2-1, with TRBD2 identical over 7 bases. Germline-derived CDR1 and CDR2 are MNHNS and SASEGT. The CDR3 is 15 residues long. V lost 4 bases to trimming and J lost 7 bases; unmatched junction nucleotides: 10. The CDR3 coding sequence is TGTGCCAGCAGTGTAGGGACTACCCTCGGGAATGAGCAGTTCTTC. Protein product: CASSVGTTLGNEQFF.

This clone has only one observation. The gene calls are TRBV15 and TRBJ1-5; no clear D gene. Between the trimmed V and J ends, which lost 3 bases and 2 bases, there was a span of 8 bases. The CDR3 length is 14 residues. Germline V gives CDR1 LNHNV, CDR2 YYDKDF (reference sequence). The CDR3 spells CATSRVGGNQPQHF. In DNA, the CDR3 is TGTGCCACCAGCAGGGTAGGTGGCAATCAGCCCCAGCATTTT.

The rearrangement uses TRBV28 and TRBJ1-4; D call uncertain. V lost 5 bases to trimming and J lost 6 bases, with 13 bases between them. The germline CDR1 and CDR2 sequences are MDHEN and SYDVKM. The CDR3 is 14 amino acids. CDR3 sequence (DNA): TGTGCCAGCAGTGGGCGACCCATCGATGAAAAACTGTTTTTT. This encodes CASSGRPIDEKLFF.

The gene calls are TRBV2 and TRBJ2-1, with TRBD1 matching over 7 bases. Unmatched junction bases numbered 4, after V lost 7 bases and J lost 1 base. Germline-derived CDR1 and CDR2 are SNHLY and FYNNEI. This CDR3 comprises 14 residues. The CDR3 DNA follows: TGTGCCAGCAACCTACAGGGGTCCTACAATGAGCAGTTCTTC. This encodes CASNLQGSYNEQFF.

This rearrangement joins TRBV7-9 to TRBJ1-5; D is unresolved. From germline, CDR1 is SEHNR and CDR2 FQNEAQ (reference sequence). The CDR3 covers 15 residues. V lost 5 bases and J 10 bases, leaving 21 bases between the germline ends. The CDR3 reads CASSPVAQSAAPQHF. CDR3 DNA: TGTGCCAGCAGCCCGGTAGCGCAATCAGCGGCCCCCCAGCATTTT.

Worth noting for this clone: The junction departs from germline at one end; a sequencing error may be responsible. The chain carries TRBV7-9 and TRBJ2-3; 11 positions match TRBD2. The CDR3 is 15 residues long. Per germline, CDR1 SEHNR and CDR2 FQNEAQ (reference sequence). The CDR3 nucleotides are TGTGCCAGCAGCTCTAGCGGGGGGTCCACAGATACGCAGTGTTTT. Its translation: CASSSSGGSTDTQCF.

This clone appeared once. The chain links TRBV9 to TRBJ2-5; 11 positions agree with TRBD2. CDR1 and CDR2 from the germline V gene are SGDLS and YYNGEE. This CDR3 has 16 residues. V gave up 0 bases and J gave up 1 base; unmatched junction bases: 2. The CDR3 loop reads CASSVVGTSGQETQYF. The DNA of the CDR3 is TGTGCCAGCAGCGTAGTTGGGACTAGCGGCCAAGAGACCCAGTACTTC.

This chain uses TRBV6-4 with TRBJ2-2, with a weak D call TRBD1 (5 bases). Germline CDR1 and CDR2: MRHNA and SNTAGT. Trimming stripped 3 bases from V and 0 bases from J, with 11 bases between. The CDR3 loop spans 16 amino acids. The CDR3 region is CASSETALANTGELFF. The CDR3 bases are TGTGCCAGCAGTGAGACAGCCCTCGCGAACACCGGGGAGCTGTTTTTT.

This chain uses TRBV28 with TRBJ2-3; a weak D match, TRBD2 (6 bases). The CDR3 contains 15 residues. The germline V gene has CDR1 MDHEN and CDR2 SYDVKM. V lost 3 bases, J lost 2 bases, and 12 bases lay in between. In DNA form, the CDR3 reads TGTGCCAGCAGTTTCGGAGGGGCTTACACAGATACGCAGTATTTT. Encoded protein: CASSFGGAYTDTQYF.

V gene TRBV14 combines with J gene TRBJ2-7; D might be TRBD2 (5 bases). Trimming left V 1 base short and J 3 bases short, with 10 bases between. The CDR3 runs to 14 residues. Germline-derived CDR1 and CDR2 are SGHDN and FVKESK. The CDR3 nucleotides read TGTGCCAGCAGCCAAGGTTTACGGGGCTACGAGCAGTACTTC. Amino acid sequence: CASSQGLRGYEQYF.

This chain links TRBV6-1 with TRBJ2-7, with TRBD1 as a possible D gene (6 bases). V lost 4 bases and J 1 base, leaving 14 bases between the germline ends. The germline gives CDR1 MNHNS, CDR2 SASEGT. This CDR3 contains 15 residues. This chain's CDR3 is CASSVVGTLSYEQYF. In nucleotides, the CDR3 is TGTGCCAGCAGTGTTGTAGGGACATTATCCTACGAGCAGTACTTC.

This chain connects TRBV4-2 to TRBJ2-2, with a tentative D call TRBD2 (5 bases). Looked up from germline, CDR1 is LGHNA and CDR2 is YNFKEQ. The ends were cut back, 3 bases at V and 6 bases at J, with 17 bases in the middle. The CDR3 runs to 16 residues. CDR3 bases: TGTGCCAGCAGCCACCCACTAGAGGTCGCGTCCGGGGAGCTGTTTTTT. Protein product: CASSHPLEVASGELFF.

The rearrangement links TRBV21-1 to TRBJ2-1. TRBV21-1 is marked as a pseudogene. CDR3 size: 14 residues. This chain's CDR3 is CASSQSPGSGEQFF. CDR3 bases: TGTGCCAGCAGCCAAAGCCCCGGGTCAGGTGAGCAGTTCTTC.